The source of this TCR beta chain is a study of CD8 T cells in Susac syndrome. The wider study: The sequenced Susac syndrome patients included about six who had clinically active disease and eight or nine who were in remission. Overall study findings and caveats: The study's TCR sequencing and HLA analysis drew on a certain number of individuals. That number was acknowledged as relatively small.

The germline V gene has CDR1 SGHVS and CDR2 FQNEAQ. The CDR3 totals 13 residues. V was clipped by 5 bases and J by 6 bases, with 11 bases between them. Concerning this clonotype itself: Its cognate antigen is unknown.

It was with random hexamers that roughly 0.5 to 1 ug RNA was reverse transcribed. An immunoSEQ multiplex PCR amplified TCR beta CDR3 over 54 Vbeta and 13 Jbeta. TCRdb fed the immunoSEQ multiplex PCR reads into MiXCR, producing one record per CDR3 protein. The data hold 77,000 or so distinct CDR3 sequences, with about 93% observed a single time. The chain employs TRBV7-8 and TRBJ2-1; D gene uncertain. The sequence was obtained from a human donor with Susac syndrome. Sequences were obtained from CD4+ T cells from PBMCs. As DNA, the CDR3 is TGTGCCAGCAGCCTAAGACAACTCAATGAGCAGTTCTTC. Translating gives CASSLRQLNEQFF.